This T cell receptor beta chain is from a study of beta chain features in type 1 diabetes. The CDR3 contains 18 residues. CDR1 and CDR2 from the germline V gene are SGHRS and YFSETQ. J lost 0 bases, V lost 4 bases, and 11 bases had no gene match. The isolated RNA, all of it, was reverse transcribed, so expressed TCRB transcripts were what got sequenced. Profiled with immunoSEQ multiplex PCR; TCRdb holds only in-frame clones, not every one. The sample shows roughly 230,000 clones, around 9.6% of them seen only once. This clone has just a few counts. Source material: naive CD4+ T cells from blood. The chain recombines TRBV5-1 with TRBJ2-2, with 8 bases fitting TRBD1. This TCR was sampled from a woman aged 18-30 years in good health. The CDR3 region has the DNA TGCGCCAGCAGCCAAAGGCGCCGACAGGGGACGAACACCGGGGAGCTGTTTTTT. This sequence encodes CASSQRRRQGTNTGELFF.